The clone carrying this T cell receptor (beta chain) was seen at least ten times. The target antigen is unknown. This sample is part of a study of T-cell reconstitution after alpha-beta-depleted transplantation in children. The study's findings and limits: Reportedly, roughly two months post-transplant, alpha-beta T cells arose from several hundred expanded graft clones.

V dropped 5 bases and J dropped 5; count of bases not matched to a gene: 4. CDR3 length: 15 residues. Per the germline V gene, CDR1 is MGHRA and CDR2 is YSYEKL. During its preparation, the TCRbeta library received unique molecular identifiers. MiXCR, applied by TCRdb to the PCR reads, yields one record per CDR3 protein. The table records more than 400,000 distinct CDR3 sequences, roughly two fifths of them present only once. V is TRBV4-1 and J is TRBJ2-1, with TRBD2 identical over 12 bases. This specimen was PBMCs, taken before TCRalphabeta/CD19-depleted stem cell transplant. The clonotype comes from a girl aged 2-15 years with aplastic anemia, due to receive a stem cell transplant. The CDR3 sequence is CASSIRTSGDNEQFF. DNA of the CDR3: TGCGCCAGCAGCATACGGACTAGCGGGGACAATGAGCAGTTCTTC.